This entry is about one T cell receptor (beta chain). Antigen specificity is unknown. Documented time point: cycle 4 day 1 (C4D1), after 5 to 7 weeks of nivolumab. After autologous stem cell transplantation all patients relapsed, and prior brentuximab vedotin exposure differed between cohorts. The sample is drawn from a study of PD-1 blockade in classical Hodgkin lymphoma. Looking at the study overall: Patients received nivolumab 3 mg/kg intravenously every 2 weeks.

Sequencing was performed with immunoSEQ multiplex PCR; in TCRdb, only in-frame clones are kept and a portion is missing. The data show fewer than 55,000 clones, more than 75% seen once. This CDR3 is 16 amino acids long. Trimming pared 2 bases from V and 8 bases from J, leaving 20 bases between. CDR1 and CDR2 (germline): SGHDT, YYEEEE. Whole-study results and caveats: Complete responders' baseline diversity resembled that of newly diagnosed patients.

The sample in question was peripheral blood mononuclear cells (PBMCs), obtained before the fourth cycle of nivolumab. V is TRBV5-6 and J is TRBJ2-1; weak D call: TRBD2 (5 bases). This sequence was found in a human donor with classical Hodgkin lymphoma. CDR3 sequence reads: CASSFFGSTGLHEQFF. CDR3 coding DNA: TGTGCCAGCAGCTTTTTTGGCTCCACGGGATTACATGAGCAGTTCTTC.